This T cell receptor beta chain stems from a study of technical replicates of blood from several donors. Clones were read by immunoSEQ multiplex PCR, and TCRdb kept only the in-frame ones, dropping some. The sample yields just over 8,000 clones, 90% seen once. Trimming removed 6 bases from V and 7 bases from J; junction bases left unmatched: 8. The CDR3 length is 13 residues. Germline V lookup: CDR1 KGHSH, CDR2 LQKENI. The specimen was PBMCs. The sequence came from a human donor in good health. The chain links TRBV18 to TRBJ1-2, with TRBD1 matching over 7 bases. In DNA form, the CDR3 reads TGTGCCAGCTCGGCTGACAGGGCGGCTGGCTACACCTTC. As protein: CASSADRAAGYTF.